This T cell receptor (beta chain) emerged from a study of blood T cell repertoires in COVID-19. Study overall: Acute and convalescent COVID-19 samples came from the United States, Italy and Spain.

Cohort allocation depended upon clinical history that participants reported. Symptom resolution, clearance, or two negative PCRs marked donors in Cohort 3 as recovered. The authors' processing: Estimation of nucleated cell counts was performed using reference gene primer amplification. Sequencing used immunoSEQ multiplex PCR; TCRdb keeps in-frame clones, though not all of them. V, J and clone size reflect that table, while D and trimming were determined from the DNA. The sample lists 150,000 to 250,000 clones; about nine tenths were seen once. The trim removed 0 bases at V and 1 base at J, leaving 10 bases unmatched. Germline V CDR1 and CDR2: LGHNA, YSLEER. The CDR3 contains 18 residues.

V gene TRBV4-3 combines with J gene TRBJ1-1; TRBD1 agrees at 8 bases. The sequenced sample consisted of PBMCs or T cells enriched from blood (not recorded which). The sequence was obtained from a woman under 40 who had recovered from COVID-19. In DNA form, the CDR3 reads TGCGCCAGCAGCCAAGATCTTCCCCAGGGGGCGTCGAACACTGAAGCTTTCTTT. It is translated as CASSQDLPQGASNTEAFF.